This TCR beta chain was documented in a study of cytomegalovirus exposure and HLA in healthy donors. This PCR relied on a set of 60 Vbeta primers and 13 Jbeta primers. Produced via immunoSEQ multiplex PCR; TCRdb's table is partial and in-frame only. The table records around 61,000 clones, just under 85% of them present only once. V gave up 4 bases and J gave up 4 bases; unmatched junction bases: 9. The CDR3 loop spans 15 amino acids. CDR1 and CDR2 (germline): MNHNY, SVGAGI (reference sequence). Study-level results: Per published reports, the classifier diagnosed cytomegalovirus status with high specificity and sensitivity. Most CMV-associated TCR beta chains were later found to appear HLA-restricted. More than 15,000 TCR beta sequences were associated with HLA alleles at 0.05 false discovery rate in a later analysis.

Worth noting for this clone: The antigen is not known.

This clonotype was obtained from a middle-aged man in good health and CMV-seronegative. This sequence joins TRBV6-6 and TRBJ1-2; 7 positions agree with TRBD1. Source material: PBMCs. CDR3 sequence reads: CASSFKGGASYGYTF. Here the CDR3 DNA reads TGTGCCAGCAGTTTTAAAGGGGGCGCAAGCTATGGCTACACCTTC.